Following are 8 T cell receptor beta chains from one sample sequenced in a study of T cells after somatic rescue of genetic block. Profiling relied on immunoSEQ multiplex PCR, and the TCRdb table lists in-frame clones only, not all of them. This sample has roughly 120,000 clones; about nine tenths occur once, and the top ten carry 1.4%. The sequenced sample was peripheral blood mononuclear cells (PBMCs). These receptor sequences come from a woman in her late teens or twenties.

J is TRBJ1-4 and V is TRBV5-5, with 9 bases lining up with TRBD1. This CDR3 is built from 14 residues. J was trimmed by 7 bases and V by 3 bases; bases with no gene match: 4. Germline V gene sequence: CDR1 SGHKS, CDR2 YYEKEE (reference sequence). The CDR3 loop is CASSYGTGPEKLFF. DNA of the CDR3: TGTGCCAGCAGCTATGGGACAGGGCCTGAAAAACTGTTTTTT.

This chain links TRBV7-3 with TRBJ2-5; the D gene is possibly TRBD2 (6 bases). Trimming cost V 2 bases and J 2 bases, with 15 bases left between them. CDR3 length: 16 amino acids. CDR1 is SGHTA and CDR2 is FQGTGA in the germline V gene. In DNA form, the CDR3 reads TGTGCCAGCAGCTTAGAGGGAGGTGCGGGGCAAGAGACCCAGTACTTC. It yields the protein CASSLEGGAGQETQYF.

CDR3: CASSPTNPMMGNEKLFF. In nucleotides, the CDR3 is TGCGCCAGCAGCCCAACTAATCCGATGATGGGTAATGAAAAACTGTTTTTT. The genes are TRBV5-1 and TRBJ1-4, with D unclear. CDR3 length: 17 residues. Germline CDR1 and CDR2: SGHRS and YFSETQ. Trimming cost V 4 bases and J 4 bases, with 20 bases left between them.

The gene calls are TRBV6-1 and TRBJ2-7, with D perhaps matching TRBD2 (6 bases). The CDR3 has 14 residues. The germline V gene encodes CDR1 MNHNS and CDR2 SASEGT. V gave up 4 bases and J gave up 1 base, with 11 bases separating them. The CDR3 DNA reads TGTGCCAGCAGTGTAACGGAGGGGTCCTACGAGCAGTACTTC. The encoded protein is CASSVTEGSYEQYF.

V and J are TRBV29-1 and TRBJ1-2, with D possibly being TRBD1 (6 bases). This CDR3 has 13 residues. Germline V gene sequence: CDR1 SQVTM, CDR2 ANQGSEA. Trimming left V 6 bases short and J 3 bases short, with 14 bases between. CDR3 sequence (DNA): TGCAGCGTCCGGGGGCTGAATGACTATGGCTACACCTTC. This translates into CSVRGLNDYGYTF.

The J gene is TRBJ2-6, the V gene TRBV7-3, with a tentative D call TRBD1 (6 bases). CDR3 length: 16 residues. Germline V gives CDR1 SGHTA, CDR2 FQGTGA. The germline V and J ends were trimmed by 4 bases and 2 bases, with 12 bases remaining between them. The CDR3: CASSSTPGAGANVLTF. CDR3 in DNA: TGTGCCAGCAGCTCAACTCCAGGGGCTGGGGCCAACGTCCTGACTTTC.

J is TRBJ1-1 and V is TRBV7-8; no firm D call. This CDR3 has 15 amino acids. Deletions cut 3 bases from V and 5 bases from J, with 16 bases between. Germline V gives CDR1 SGHVS, CDR2 FQNEAQ. CDR3 sequence (DNA): TGTGCCAGCAGCTTCCGGGTCCAAGGAAGGACTGAAGCTTTCTTT. It is translated as CASSFRVQGRTEAFF.

J is TRBJ2-3 and V is TRBV6-5; 9 bases fit TRBD1. Germline V lookup: CDR1 MNHEY, CDR2 SVGAGI. The CDR3 has 14 residues. V dropped 6 bases and J dropped 3; count of bases not matched to a gene: 4. The DNA for the CDR3 is TGTGCCAGCAGCCCCGGGACAGGGACAGATACGCAGTATTTT. This encodes CASSPGTGTDTQYF.